A single sample is the source of the 27 T cell receptor beta chains below, sequenced in a study of regulatory T cells in long-lasting Graves disease. Arm-PCR of CDR3 regions with iRepertoire HTBI primers generated TCR beta libraries. TCRdb recomputed calls from the multiplex PCR reads with MiXCR, one row per CDR3 protein. The repertoire has some 280,000 distinct CDR3 sequences, around 23% of them found once; the top ten carry more than 50%. Stated time point: persistent/refractory GD, antithyroid drugs over 5 years with positive TRAb. Following extraction of RNA from PBMCs, that RNA was used to make the TCR library. This material consisted of peripheral blood mononuclear cells (PBMCs), taken when the disease was refractory, from a patient treated with antithyroid drugs. The receptors shown here come from a female donor with Graves disease.

This clonotype appeared many times. V gene TRBV2 combines with J gene TRBJ2-5, with 11 bases identical to TRBD2. Germline loops: CDR1 SNHLY, CDR2 FYNNEI. This CDR3 contains 16 residues. V was clipped by 7 bases and J by 5 bases; unmatched bases: 12. The CDR3: CASNKGVAGGPETQYF. CDR3 coding DNA: TGTGCCAGCAACAAAGGGGTAGCGGGAGGGCCGGAGACCCAGTACTTC.

This clonotype was recorded a few times. The chain has TRBV19 and TRBJ1-5, with D unresolved. This CDR3 spans 12 amino acids. Germline assignment: CDR1 LNHDA and CDR2 SQIVND (reference sequence). The V end was cut by 5 bases, the J end by 7 bases, with 9 bases between. CDR3 coding DNA: TGTGCCAGTAGTCCCTCCGAACAGCCCCAGCATTTT. It encodes CASSPSEQPQHF.

There are a few counts of this clonotype. The CDR3 loop reads CSTLHLQETQYF. The CDR3 DNA reads TGCAGTACCCTTCACTTACAGGAGACCCAGTACTTC. This chain connects TRBV20-1 to TRBJ2-5; D gene unclear. The germline gives CDR1 DFQATT, CDR2 SNEGSKA (reference sequence). The CDR3 runs 12 residues. Trimming pared 8 bases from V and 5 bases from J, leaving 15 bases between.

The V gene is TRBV7-9, the J gene TRBJ1-5; 10 nucleotides align to TRBD1. The CDR3 runs 17 residues. Germline assignment: CDR1 SEHNR and CDR2 FQNEAQ (reference sequence). Trimming removed 5 bases from V and 5 bases from J; junction bases left unmatched: 12. The CDR3 sequence is CASSRDRGTRDYQPQHF. The CDR3 DNA sequence: TGTGCCAGCAGCCGGGACAGGGGCACTCGGGATTATCAGCCCCAGCATTTT.

The chain is built from TRBV28 and TRBJ2-3; D may correspond to TRBD1 or TRBD2 (5 bases each). Germline CDR1 reads MDHEN; CDR2 reads SYDVKM. CDR3 length: 19 residues. Trimming left V 3 bases short and J 6 bases short, with 28 bases between. This CDR3 is CASSLMRGPTYGNRDTQYF. The CDR3 DNA follows: TGTGCCAGCAGTTTGATGAGGGGCCCTACGTACGGGAATCGGGATACGCAGTATTTT.

This clonotype came up many times. V and J are TRBV10-3 and TRBJ2-5, with D perhaps matching TRBD2 (6 bases). V shed 10 bases and J shed 0 bases, with 12 bases lying between them. Germline loops: CDR1 ENHRY, CDR2 SYGVKD. The CDR3 covers 13 residues. The CDR3, as DNA: TGTGCCAGCACGGACTACGACCAAGAGACCCAGTACTTC. Translation: CASTDYDQETQYF.

This rearrangement joins TRBV6-5 to TRBJ2-3; 7 bases align to TRBD2. Germline assignment: CDR1 MNHEY and CDR2 SVGAGI. The CDR3 covers 17 residues. V was clipped by 2 bases and J by 2 bases; unmatched bases: 10. The CDR3 loop is CASSYTTGRRNTDTQYF. DNA for the CDR3: TGTGCCAGCAGTTACACCACCGGGAGGAGAAACACAGATACGCAGTATTTT.

At least ten counts were recorded for this clonotype. This chain uses TRBV18 with TRBJ2-7; D not resolved. Trimming left V 4 bases short and J 6 bases short, with 13 bases between. Per germline, CDR1 KGHSH and CDR2 LQKENI. The CDR3 extends over 13 amino acids. CDR3 nucleotides: TGTGCCAGCTCACGTTCTGCCCTAATCGAGCAGTACTTC. It yields the protein CASSRSALIEQYF.

In regard to this clonotype: One base away lies a much larger clone, so this may be a sequencing read error. The chain carries TRBV7-8 and TRBJ2-7; D might be TRBD1 (5 bases). Germline-derived CDR1 and CDR2 are SGHVS and FQNEAQ. The CDR3 is 14 residues long. The CDR3 sequence is CARSLVPGTYEQYF. The CDR3 DNA sequence: TGTGCCAGGAGCTTAGTACCAGGGACCTACGAGCAGTACTTC.

This sequence joins TRBV5-1 and TRBJ2-3, with D unclear. Trimming removed 4 bases at V and 3 bases at J, with 9 bases between. From germline, CDR1 is SGHRS and CDR2 YFSETQ. The CDR3 loop spans 13 amino acids. The CDR3 region has the DNA TGCGCCAGCAGCCCTGACAATACAGATACGCAGTATTTT. It codes for CASSPDNTDTQYF.

The rearrangement joins TRBV6-2 or TRBV6-3 to TRBJ2-3, with D possibly matching TRBD2 (6 bases). V lost 4 bases to trimming and J lost 5 bases, with 13 bases between them. This CDR3 spans 14 amino acids. Germline V CDR1 and CDR2: MNHEY, SVGEGT. The CDR3 loop is CASSFGASVDTQYF. CDR3 coding DNA: TGTGCCAGCAGTTTCGGAGCTAGCGTAGATACGCAGTATTTT.

A note on this clonotype: One junction end disagrees with the germline gene, perhaps due to a read error. This chain connects TRBV10-3 to TRBJ1-1; 7 bases line up with TRBD1. Germline V CDR1 and CDR2: ENHRY, SYGVKD. CDR3 size: 14 residues. The CDR3 nucleotides are TGTGCCATCAGGCCCGCAGGGGGGACCACTGAAGCTTCCTTT. The encoded protein is CAIRPAGGTTEASF.

This clonotype has a handful of counts. This rearrangement joins TRBV11-2 to TRBJ2-1, with TRBD2 identical over 7 bases. The J segment lost 2 bases and the V segment lost 3 bases, leaving 4 bases of the junction unmatched. CDR1 is SGHAT, CDR2 FQNNGV, per germline. The CDR3 is made up of 15 amino acids. For the CDR3, the DNA is TGTGCCAGCAGCTTGCGGGAGAGCCCCTACAATGAGCAGTTCTTC. This encodes CASSLRESPYNEQFF.

The genes are TRBV19 and TRBJ2-1, with 9 bases identical to TRBD2. This CDR3 is built from 13 residues. In germline, CDR1 is LNHDA, CDR2 SQIVND (reference sequence). J was trimmed by 8 bases and V by 9 bases; bases with no gene match: 8. In DNA, the CDR3 is TGTGCCAGGTATAGGCGGGAGGGGGATGAGCAGTTCTTC. Amino acid sequence: CARYRREGDEQFF.

This clonotype was counted between two and nine times. The chain employs TRBV7-9 and TRBJ2-7; 9 bases align to TRBD2. This CDR3 is 16 amino acids long. Germline V CDR1 and CDR2: SEHNR, FQNEAQ (reference sequence). With V trimmed by 3 bases and J by 3 bases, 9 bases remained unmatched. The CDR3 here is CASSFGAGGVGYEQYF. In nucleotides, the CDR3 is TGTGCCAGCAGCTTTGGGGCGGGAGGGGTTGGCTACGAGCAGTACTTC.

On this clonotype itself: A read error may explain this, as a much larger clone is one base away. The chain joins TRBV9 to TRBJ2-6, with TRBD2 matching 7 bases. The V and J ends lost 5 bases and 0 bases, in that order; junction bases with no gene match: 8. This CDR3 has 17 amino acids. The germline V gene encodes CDR1 SGDLS and CDR2 YYNGEE. In DNA, the CDR3 is TGTGCCAGCAGTGGAGCGGGGAGATACTCTGGGGCCAACGTCCTGACTTTC. Translation gives CASSGAGRYSGANVLTF.

This clonotype was recorded at least ten times. The gene calls are TRBV6-1 and TRBJ1-2; D unresolved. The CDR3 is 14 amino acids. Trimming cost V 4 bases and J 8 bases, with 17 bases left between them. Per germline, CDR1 MNHNS and CDR2 SASEGT. CDR3 in DNA: TGTGCCAGCAGTGTTTACCCCCGGGAGCGCGGCTACACCTTC. Translating gives CASSVYPRERGYTF.

This clonotype has a single count. The V call is TRBV18, the J call TRBJ2-7; weak D call: TRBD2 (5 bases). The germline V gene encodes CDR1 KGHSH and CDR2 LQKENI. CDR3 length: 17 amino acids. Trimming stripped 3 bases from V and 1 base from J, with 19 bases between. CDR3 DNA sequence: TGTGCCAGCTCACCTGAGGCGACTCGGGGTTGGTCCTACGAGCAGTACTTC. Translated, it gives CASSPEATRGWSYEQYF. Full variable domain (outside the CDR3, taken from reference TRBV18 and TRBJ2-7): NAGVMQNPRHLVRRRGQEARLRCSPMKGHSHVYWYRQLPEEGLKFMVYLQKENIIDESGMPKERFSAEFPKEGPSILRIQQVVRGDSAAYFCASSPEATRGWSYEQYFGPGTRLTVT.

This clonotype came up a few times. The chain joins TRBV12-3 or TRBV12-4 to TRBJ1-5, with TRBD1 matching 10 bases. This CDR3 is 15 amino acids long. V gave up 6 bases and J gave up 3 bases; unmatched junction bases: 5. The CDR3, as DNA: TGTGCCAGCAGATCGGGACAGGGGCTCAATCAGCCCCAGCATTTT. It yields the protein CASRSGQGLNQPQHF.

This chain joins TRBV11-2 and TRBJ1-1; D gene uncertain. V lost 1 base to trimming and J lost 6 bases, with 9 bases between them. The germline gives CDR1 SGHAT, CDR2 FQNNGV. The CDR3 is made up of 13 amino acids. The CDR3 protein is CASSLGRVSEAFF. For the CDR3, the DNA is TGTGCCAGCAGCTTAGGGAGAGTTTCTGAAGCTTTCTTT.

This clonotype was observed at least ten times. V is TRBV5-1 and J is TRBJ1-4; 10 nucleotides match TRBD1. Germline V gene data show CDR1 as SGHRS and CDR2 as YFSETQ. The CDR3 spans 16 residues. V shed 2 bases and J 0 bases; nucleotides not matched to a gene: 1. The CDR3, as DNA: TGCGCCAGCAGCTTTGGACAGGGGGCAACTAATGAAAAACTGTTTTTT. It translates to CASSFGQGATNEKLFF.

This clonotype was recorded at least ten times. The rearrangement joins TRBV28 to TRBJ1-4, with TRBD1 identical over 8 bases. J gave up 14 bases and V 6 bases, and 17 bases lay outside the gene matches. Per germline, CDR1 MDHEN and CDR2 SYDVKM. This CDR3 is 15 amino acids long. CDR3 amino acids: CASSPDRGTKRLLFF. Here the CDR3 DNA reads TGTGCCAGCAGCCCCGACAGGGGCACAAAAAGGTTGCTGTTTTTT. Drawing the rest from reference TRBV28 and TRBJ1-4, the complete variable domain is DVKVTQSSRYLVKRTGEKVFLECVQDMDHENMFWYRQDPGLGLRLIYFSYDVKMKEKGDIPEGYSVSREKKERFSLILESASTNQTSMYLCASSPDRGTKRLLFFGSGTQLSVL.

The DNA for the CDR3 is TGTGCCTTCATCAGGGGGGAAACTAATGAAAAACTGTTTTTT. This codes for CAFIRGETNEKLFF. The chain recombines TRBV30 with TRBJ1-4; 7 nucleotides align to TRBD1. V trimming: 7 bases; J trimming: 1 base; junction bases outside the gene matches: 6. This CDR3 spans 14 amino acids. Germline V gives CDR1 GTSNPN, CDR2 SVGIG (reference sequence).

Ten or more counts support this clonotype. The chain recombines TRBV19 with TRBJ2-5; tentative D call: TRBD1 (6 bases). Germline V lookup: CDR1 LNHDA, CDR2 SQIVND (reference sequence). The CDR3 covers 15 residues. V was clipped by 6 bases and J by 1 base, with 15 bases between them. The CDR3, as DNA: TGTGCCAGTAGCAAGACAGGCCCTTTCCAAGAGACCCAGTACTTC. As protein: CASSKTGPFQETQYF.

This clonotype has only a few counts. The chain uses TRBV11-2 and TRBJ1-1; D is unresolved. The V gene lost 2 bases and the J gene lost 0 bases, with 10 bases spanning the gap. Germline lookup yields CDR1 SGHAT and CDR2 FQNNGV. This CDR3 region has 15 residues. Here the CDR3 reads CASSLFGRLNTEAFF. For the CDR3, the DNA is TGTGCCAGCAGCTTATTCGGTAGGTTGAACACTGAAGCTTTCTTT.

This clonotype was seen repeatedly, ten times or more. The chain carries TRBV12-3 or TRBV12-4 and TRBJ1-5; weak D call: TRBD1 (6 bases). The CDR3 has 14 amino acids. The germline V and J ends were trimmed by 2 bases and 7 bases, with 12 bases remaining between them. The CDR3 DNA reads TGTGCCAGCAGTTTAATCTTAGGGGGGCAGCCCCAGCATTTT. Protein product: CASSLILGGQPQHF.

In its sample, this clonotype was seen a few times. The gene calls are TRBV5-5 and TRBJ1-2; D not certain. Trimming removed 0 bases at V and 4 bases at J, with 13 bases between. The germline CDR1 and CDR2 sequences are SGHKS and YYEKEE (reference sequence). CDR3 size: 15 residues. The CDR3 here is CASSLGAWAVYGYTF. DNA for the CDR3: TGTGCCAGCAGCTTGGGGGCGTGGGCGGTCTATGGCTACACCTTC. The whole variable domain, filled in from reference TRBV5-5 and TRBJ1-2, reads DAGVTQSPTHLIKTRGQQVTLRCSPISGHKSVSWYQQVLGQGPQFIFQYYEKEERGRGNFPDRFSARQFPNYSSELNVNALLLGDSALYLCASSLGAWAVYGYTFGSGTRLTVV.